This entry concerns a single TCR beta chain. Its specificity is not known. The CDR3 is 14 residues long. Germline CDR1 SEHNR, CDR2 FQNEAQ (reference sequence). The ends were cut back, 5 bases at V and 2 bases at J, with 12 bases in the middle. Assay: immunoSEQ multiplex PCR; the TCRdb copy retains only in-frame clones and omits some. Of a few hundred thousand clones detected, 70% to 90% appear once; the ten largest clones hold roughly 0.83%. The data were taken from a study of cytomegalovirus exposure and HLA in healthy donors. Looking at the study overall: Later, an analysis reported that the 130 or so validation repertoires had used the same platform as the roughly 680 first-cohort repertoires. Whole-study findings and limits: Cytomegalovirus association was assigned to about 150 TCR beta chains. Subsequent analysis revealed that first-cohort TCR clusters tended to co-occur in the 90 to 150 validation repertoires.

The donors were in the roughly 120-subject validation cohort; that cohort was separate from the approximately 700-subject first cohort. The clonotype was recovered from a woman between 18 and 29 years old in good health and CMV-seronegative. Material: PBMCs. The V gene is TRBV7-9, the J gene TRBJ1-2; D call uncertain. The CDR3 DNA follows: TGTGCCAGCAGCCCCCCGGGAGCCAACTATGGCTACACCTTC. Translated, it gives CASSPPGANYGYTF. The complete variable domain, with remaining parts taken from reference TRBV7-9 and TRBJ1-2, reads DTGVSQNPRHKITKRGQNVTFRCDPISEHNRLYWYRQTLGQGPEFLTYFQNEAQLEKSRLLSDRFSAERPKGSFSTLEIQRTEQGDSAMYLCASSPPGANYGYTFGSGTRLTVV.